Listed below are T cell receptor beta chains from one sample, sequenced in a study of a mutant IDH1 vaccine in newly diagnosed glioma. TCRdb's copy holds only in-frame clones and misses some; the assay was immunoSEQ multiplex PCR. This sample has approximately 100,000 clones, with 70% to 90% found just once. The material sequenced was PBMCs, taken from a glioma patient treated with radiotherapy, temozolomide or both. The receptors shown here come from a woman between 50 and 59 years old with glioma. Each CDR3 is given with its conserved first and last residue. The D gene is left open where the match is weak. Size values are once, few and many counts, or a class for expanded clones, and some rows have none.

D,J,V,size,DNA,CDR3
-,TRBJ1-2,TRBV7-9,-,TGTGCCAGCAGCCAACCGGCAGGAGACGACTTCCACTATGGCTACACCTTC,CASSQPAGDDFHYGYTF
TRBD2,TRBJ2-1,TRBV27,-,TGTGCCAGCAGTTTAAGCGGGAGGCCGGGGAATGAGCAGTTCTTC,CASSLSGRPGNEQFF
-,TRBJ2-7,TRBV29-1,-,TGCAGCGTTGAAACAGGCTCCTACGAGCAGTACTTC,CSVETGSYEQYF
TRBD1,TRBJ1-6,TRBV5-1,-,TGCGCCAGCAGCTTTGGCCACGGGACAGGGAATTCACCCCTCCACTTT,CASSFGHGTGNSPLHF
-,TRBJ2-7,TRBV10-3,-,TGTGCCACCCTAGACGTGGCCTACGAGCAGTACTTC,CATLDVAYEQYF
-,TRBJ2-3,TRBV27,few,TGTGCCAGCTATTATACAGGAACGCTTAGCACAGATACGCAGTATTTT,CASYYTGTLSTDTQYF
TRBD1,TRBJ1-6,TRBV6-6,-,TGTGCCAGCAGTTACGAGGACAGGGGAACTTCACCCCTCCACTTT,CASSYEDRGTSPLHF
-,TRBJ2-5,TRBV13,-,TGTGCCAGCAGCGCCTCCGGGTGGGGGGCGTACCAAGAGACCCAGTACTTC,CASSASGWGAYQETQYF
-,TRBJ2-2,TRBV9,-,TGTGCCAGCAGCGTAGACATTAACACCGGGGAGCTGTTTTTT,CASSVDINTGELFF
TRBD1,TRBJ1-2,TRBV28,-,TGTGCCAGCACGACAGGGAGCTATGGCTACACCTTC,CASTTGSYGYTF
-,TRBJ2-7,TRBV6-1,-,TGTGCCAGCTTCCAAGGGGGACTACGCCTTTACGAGCAGTACTTC,CASFQGGLRLYEQYF
TRBD2,TRBJ2-1,TRBV7-9,-,TGTGCCAGCAGCTCAAGAGGAGTAGCGGGAGACGATGAGCAGTTCTTC,CASSSRGVAGDDEQFF
TRBD2,TRBJ2-7,TRBV6-5,-,TGTGCCAGCAGTTTTAGCGGGGAGGACTACGAGCAGTACTTC,CASSFSGEDYEQYF
-,TRBJ1-5,TRBV30,-,TGTGCCTGGAGTATTCAGGGAGGCGGTCAGCCCCAGCATTTT,CAWSIQGGGQPQHF
-,TRBJ2-3,TRBV15,-,TGTGCCACCAGCAGAGGTAGCGGCACAGATACGCAGTATTTT,CATSRGSGTDTQYF
TRBD1,TRBJ2-1,TRBV7-7,-,TGTGCTAGCAGCCCGGGACAGGGCGTACAGAATGAGCAGTTCTTC,CASSPGQGVQNEQFF
-,TRBJ1-5,TRBV27,-,TGTGCCAGCAGTTTGGTCTTTGGAGGCAATCAGCCCCAGCATTTT,CASSLVFGGNQPQHF
TRBD1,TRBJ2-7,TRBV4-1,-,TGCGCCAGCAGCCCCGGGACAGGGCGCCCCTACGAGCAGTACTTC,CASSPGTGRPYEQYF
-,TRBJ1-2,TRBV5-6,-,TGTGCCAGCAGCTTGCCAGACAACTATGGCTACACCTTC,CASSLPDNYGYTF
TRBD2,TRBJ2-5,TRBV9,once,TGTGCCAGCAGCTATGGGGGACTAGGGGTAGAGCAGTACTTC,CASSYGGLGVEQYF
-,TRBJ2-3,TRBV30,-,TGTGCCTGCACCCCTGGTACACTCAGCACAGATACGCAGTATTTT,CACTPGTLSTDTQYF
TRBD2,TRBJ2-5,TRBV18,-,TGTGCCAGCTCACCCGACCTAAGCGGGAGTGAGACCCAGTACTTC,CASSPDLSGSETQYF
TRBD2,TRBJ2-4,TRBV5-6,-,TGTGCCAGCAGCAAGAGACTAGCTGTAAACATTCAGTACTTC,CASSKRLAVNIQYF
TRBD1,TRBJ2-7,TRBV30,few,TGTGCCTGGAGTAAGGGACAGCCCTACGAGCAGTACTTC,CAWSKGQPYEQYF
-,TRBJ2-1,TRBV10-2,-,TGCGCCAGCAATGCCGGGGCCGAGCAGTTCTTC,CASNAGAEQFF
TRBD2,TRBJ2-1,TRBV5-1,once,TGCGCCAGCAGCTTGGCCCTAGCGGGAAGAGGAGAGCAGTTCTTC,CASSLALAGRGEQFF
-,TRBJ1-4,TRBV7-9,once,TGTGCCAGCAGCTGGACCCAGCCTAATGAAAAACTGTTTTTT,CASSWTQPNEKLFF
-,TRBJ2-2,TRBV9,-,TGTGCCAGCAGCCCCCGGGCTGGGGGCCGGGAGCTGTTTTTT,CASSPRAGGRELFF
-,TRBJ2-7,TRBV5-6,-,TGTGCCAGCAGTCCTCGCCCCTCCGACGAGCAGTACTTC,CASSPRPSDEQYF
-,TRBJ2-7,TRBV11-2,-,TGTGCCAGCAGCGGATACGAGCAGTACTTC,CASSGYEQYF
-,TRBJ1-2,TRBV5-1,-,TGCGCCAGCAGCTTGCTACCAGGGTCGGACTATGGCTACACCTTC,CASSLLPGSDYGYTF
TRBD2,TRBJ2-5,TRBV27,-,TGTGCCAGTGGGACTAGCGATTTAAGGACCCAGTACTTC,CASGTSDLRTQYF
-,TRBJ2-7,TRBV30,once,TGTGCCTTATACCGACTAGGGGCGTACGAGCAGTACTTC,CALYRLGAYEQYF
-,TRBJ1-5,TRBV30,-,TGTGCCTGGAGTGTCAAGGAAAATCAGCCCCAGCATTTT,CAWSVKENQPQHF
-,TRBJ2-7,TRBV6-6,-,TGTGCCAGCAGTTATAGGGCCAAATCTAAGGACGAGCAGTACTTC,CASSYRAKSKDEQYF
TRBD2,TRBJ2-7,TRBV28,-,TGTGCCAGCGGATTAGCGGGAGGGGTCTACGAGCAGTACTTC,CASGLAGGVYEQYF
-,TRBJ2-2,TRBV7-9,-,TGTGCCAGCAGCTTAGGGGTTGCCGGGGAGCTGTTTTTT,CASSLGVAGELFF
-,TRBJ1-5,TRBV5-6,-,TGTGCCAGCAGCTTACACCTTATGGGCAATCAGCCCCAGCATTTT,CASSLHLMGNQPQHF
-,TRBJ2-2,TRBV10-2,-,TGCGCCAGCAGTGAGTGGGAACCGAATACCGGGGAGCTGTTTTTT,CASSEWEPNTGELFF
TRBD1,TRBJ2-2,TRBV11-2,-,TGTGCCAGCACCGGGACAGGGGGGAGCACCGGGGAGCTGTTTTTT,CASTGTGGSTGELFF
-,TRBJ2-1,TRBV5-4,-,TGTGCCAGCAGCTTGGGTCCGTACAATGAGCAGTTCTTC,CASSLGPYNEQFF
-,TRBJ2-4,TRBV6-1,-,TGTGCCAGCAGTGGCAACAAACTAGCCAAAAACATTCAGTACTTC,CASSGNKLAKNIQYF
TRBD1,TRBJ1-5,TRBV10-3,-,TGTGCCATCAGTGAAGGGACAGGGAGCAATCAGCCCCAGCATTTT,CAISEGTGSNQPQHF
-,TRBJ2-1,TRBV7-9,-,TGTGCCAGCAGCCTGGGGTACAATGAGCAGTTCTTC,CASSLGYNEQFF
TRBD2,TRBJ2-7,TRBV18,-,TGTGCCAGCTCACCCGCGGGAGCGGGCGAGCAGTACTTC,CASSPAGAGEQYF
-,TRBJ1-1,TRBV28,few,TGTGCCAACCAAGGGTTGGGGTGGCATAATGAAGCTTTCTTT,CANQGLGWHNEAFF
TRBD1,TRBJ1-2,TRBV30,-,TGTGCCTGGAAATATACCGGGACAGTCTATGGCTACACCTTC,CAWKYTGTVYGYTF
TRBD2,TRBJ2-1,TRBV30,-,TGTGCCTGGAGGCGGGGGACTAGCGGAACCTACAATGAGCAGTTCTTC,CAWRRGTSGTYNEQFF
-,TRBJ2-1,TRBV9,-,TGTGCCAGCAGCGTAGTGGGGATAGTTACCAATGAGCAGTTCTTC,CASSVVGIVTNEQFF
-,TRBJ1-2,TRBV6-6,-,TGTGCCAGCAGTTACACAGGGCGCGGCTACACCTTC,CASSYTGRGYTF
-,TRBJ2-6,TRBV30,-,TGTGCCTGGAGAAGTCCCAGTGGGGCCAACGTCCTGACTTTC,CAWRSPSGANVLTF
-,TRBJ2-5,TRBV7-9,-,TGTGCCAGCAGCAATCAAGAGACCCAGTACTTC,CASSNQETQYF
-,TRBJ1-2,TRBV28,-,TGTGCCAGCAGTTTCGACCCCTATGGCTACACCTTC,CASSFDPYGYTF
TRBD1,TRBJ1-1,TRBV5-1,-,TGCGCCAGCAGCTCTAGACAGGGCGAGACTGAAGCTTTCTTT,CASSSRQGETEAFF
-,TRBJ2-5,TRBV5-1,once,TGCGCCAGCAGAGCTGGCGGGTACCTCCAAGAGACCCAGTACTTC,CASRAGGYLQETQYF